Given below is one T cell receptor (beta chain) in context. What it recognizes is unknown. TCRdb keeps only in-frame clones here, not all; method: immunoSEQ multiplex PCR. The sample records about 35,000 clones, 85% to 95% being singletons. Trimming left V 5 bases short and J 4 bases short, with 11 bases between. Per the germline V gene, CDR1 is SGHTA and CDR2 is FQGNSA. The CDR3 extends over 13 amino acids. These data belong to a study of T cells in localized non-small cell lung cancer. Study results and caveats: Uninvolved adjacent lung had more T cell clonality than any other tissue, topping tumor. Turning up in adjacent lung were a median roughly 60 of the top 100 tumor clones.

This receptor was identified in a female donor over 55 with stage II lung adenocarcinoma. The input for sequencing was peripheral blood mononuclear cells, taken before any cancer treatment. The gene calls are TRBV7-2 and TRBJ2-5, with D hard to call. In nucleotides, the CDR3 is TGTGCCAGCAGCCCAACCCATGCAGAGACCCAGTACTTC. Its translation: CASSPTHAETQYF.